This is a list of T cell receptor beta chains from one sample in a study of shared clonotypes between healthy human individuals. Profiling relied on immunoSEQ multiplex PCR, and the TCRdb table lists in-frame clones only, not all of them. The repertoire has under 1,900,000 clones, just under 99% of them found once; the top ten carry approximately 0.38%. The specimen was naive CD4+ T cells sorted from blood. The receptors were gathered from a man under 40 in good health. Both conserved end residues are trimmed from each CDR3. Each record gives: V gene, J gene, CDR3 protein.

TRBV7-2,TRBJ1-1,ASSLGWQNTEAF
TRBV5-5,TRBJ1-5,ASSLAGSANQPQH
TRBV15,TRBJ2-1,ATSRDLTSGSSYNEQF
TRBV5-1,TRBJ2-2,ASSADSGLNTGELF
TRBV11-3,TRBJ2-5,ASSLGAGVQETQY
TRBV15,TRBJ2-6,ATSGETGSGANVLT
TRBV7-2,TRBJ2-7,ASSPDRGAQY
TRBV10-1,TRBJ1-1,AITIGRPPEAF
TRBV5-1,TRBJ2-3,ASSAKGGRAIDTQY
TRBV5-6,TRBJ2-7,ASSLSGRYGEQY
TRBV19,TRBJ2-2,ASSIGSGRLTGELF
TRBV6-6,TRBJ2-5,ASSYGETQY
TRBV12-5,TRBJ2-5,ASGTDRGVETQY
TRBV7-9,TRBJ2-1,ASSLALHSYNEQF
TRBV21-1,TRBJ2-5,ASRLPTNQETQY